This entry lists 20 T cell receptor beta chains sequenced from one sample in a study of read filtering for tumor transcriptome and immune sequencing. The library was built from roughly 400 ng RNA with molecular barcoded adaptors for alpha/delta and beta/gamma chains. TCRdb redid the calling of the reads with MiXCR, one entry per CDR3 protein. There are about 90,000 distinct CDR3 sequences in the sample; more than 9% occur only once, and about 15% lies in the top ten. Material for sequencing was a population of CD138-negative cells sorted from bone marrow. The source of these receptors is a donor at least 40 years old with multiple myeloma.

Note on this clonotype: This could be a read error, since a much larger clone is one nucleotide away. The V call is TRBV11-3, the J call TRBJ2-1; no reliable D call. The CDR3 runs to 14 residues. CDR1 SGHNT and CDR2 YENEEA come from the germline V gene. V was shortened by 5 bases and J by 0 bases, with 8 bases between the two germline ends. The CDR3: CASSPWSSYNEQFF. The CDR3 nucleotides read TGTGCCAGCAGCCCCTGGAGCTCCTACAATGAGCAGTTCTTC.

As to this clonotype: At one end the junction does not follow the germline gene, possibly because of a read error. This sequence joins TRBV11-2 and TRBJ2-3; 10 bases match TRBD2. The CDR3 loop spans 16 amino acids. Germline CDR1 and CDR2: SGHAT and FQNNGV. The CDR3 coding sequence is TGTGCCAACAGCCTACGTAGCGGGAGGAACACAGATACGCAGTATTTC. As protein: CANSLRSGRNTDTQYF.

The chain recombines TRBV12-3 or TRBV12-4 with TRBJ1-3; D is uncertain. There are 14 residues in the CDR3. V was cut by 0 bases and J by 0 bases, with 3 bases left in between. CDR3 amino acids: CASSLAHSGNTIYF. Written as DNA, the CDR3 is TGTGCCAGCAGTTTAGCTCACTCTGGAAACACCATATATTTT.

The sample holds many counts of this clonotype. Mismatch with germline at one junction end may stem from a read error. The genes are TRBV19 and TRBJ1-2; D unclear. The CDR3 totals 12 residues. Per germline, CDR1 LNHDA and CDR2 SQIVND (reference sequence). For the CDR3, the DNA is TGTGCCAGTAGTATAGATGGAGCCATTCGAATCTTC. It specifies CASSIDGAIRIF.

Here the CDR3 reads CASSQFKRGDSPLHF. The CDR3 DNA is TGCGCCAGCAGTCAATTCAAAAGGGGGGACTCACCCCTCCACTTT. This chain connects TRBV23-1 to TRBJ1-6; D perhaps matches TRBD1 (6 bases). TRBV23-1 is filed as an ORF, its function uncertain. The CDR3 has 15 amino acids. Trimming took 1 base from V and 10 from J, leaving 14 bases between them.

Many counts were recorded for this clonotype. The chain has TRBV13 and TRBJ2-1, with TRBD1 matching over 9 bases. Looked up from germline, CDR1 is PRHDT and CDR2 is FYEKMQ (reference sequence). This CDR3 has 15 amino acids. V lost 2 bases and J lost 7; bases outside the gene matches: 6. CDR3 coding DNA: TGTGCCAGCAGCTTATGGGGACAGGGAGCTAATGAGCAGTTCTTC. Translated: CASSLWGQGANEQFF.

This clonotype was counted at least ten times. The chain employs TRBV5-5 and TRBJ2-7; D is unclear. The CDR3 is 15 amino acids. Germline V lookup: CDR1 SGHKS, CDR2 YYEKEE (reference sequence). Trimming took off 0 bases at V and 4 bases at J, with 14 bases between the two ends. CDR3 sequence (DNA): TGTGCCAGCAGCTTGGAGTCGGCACACGTTTACGAGCAGTACTTC. This gives the protein CASSLESAHVYEQYF.

This clonotype was recorded many times. The rearrangement links TRBV2 to TRBJ1-2; D is unclear. CDR3 length: 13 residues. The V gene lost 6 bases and the J gene lost 0 bases, with 8 bases spanning the gap. Germline values: CDR1 SNHLY, CDR2 FYNNEI. The CDR3, as DNA: TGTGCCAGCAGCGAGAGGGCTAACTATGGCTACACCTTC. Translated: CASSERANYGYTF.

On this clonotype itself: This may stem from a read error, because a much larger clone lies one nucleotide away. V and J are TRBV6-6 and TRBJ1-5; D remains unclear. CDR1 and CDR2 (germline): MNHNY, SVGAGI (reference sequence). This CDR3 spans 13 amino acids. With 10 bases removed from V and 6 bases from J, the gap between germline ends came to 16 bases. The CDR3 protein is CATSIRSGQPQHF. The CDR3, as DNA: TGTGCCACCTCTATCAGGAGTGGTCAGCCCCAGCATTTT.

The chain uses TRBV29-1 and TRBJ2-5, with D hard to call. Germline V gene lookup returns CDR1 SQVTM and CDR2 ANQGSEA. Trimming took off 5 bases at V and 4 bases at J, with 11 bases between the two ends. The CDR3 is made up of 12 amino acids. The CDR3: CSVRSLGETQYF. The CDR3 DNA reads as TGCAGCGTTAGGTCCTTGGGAGAGACCCAGTACTTC. The entire variable domain, with the rest obtained from reference TRBV29-1 and TRBJ2-5, is as follows: SAVISQKPSRDICQRGTSLTIQCQVDSQVTMMFWYRQQPGQSLTLIATANQGSEATYESGFVIDKFPISRPNLTFSTLTVSNMSPEDSSIYLCSVRSLGETQYFGPGTRLLVL.

This clonotype was detected ten times or more. The chain recombines TRBV12-3 or TRBV12-4 with TRBJ2-7; 8 bases agree with TRBD1. Trimming cost V 6 bases and J 2 bases; bases outside gene matches: 6. CDR3 length: 14 amino acids. The CDR3: CASSKGQGTYEQYF. The DNA of the CDR3 is TGTGCCAGCAGCAAAGGACAGGGAACCTACGAGCAGTACTTC.

In this sample, this clonotype turned up many times. The chain carries TRBV20-1 and TRBJ2-1; 13 bases line up with TRBD2. The CDR3 extends over 15 amino acids. Unmatched junction bases numbered 6, after V lost 3 bases and J lost 7 bases. Germline V lookup: CDR1 DFQATT, CDR2 SNEGSKA (reference sequence). This chain's CDR3 is CSASSTSGRSNEQFF. Here the CDR3 DNA reads TGCAGTGCTAGTTCGACTAGCGGGAGGAGTAATGAGCAGTTCTTC.

This clonotype came up many times. The V call is TRBV7-6, the J call TRBJ2-1, with 12 nucleotides matching TRBD1. The germline V gene has CDR1 SGHVS and CDR2 FNYEAQ. V shed 3 bases and J 6 bases; nucleotides not matched to a gene: 3. The CDR3 totals 15 residues. The CDR3 here is CASSLGQGATNEQFF. CDR3 coding DNA: TGTGCCAGCAGCTTGGGACAGGGGGCGACCAATGAGCAGTTCTTC.

This clonotype was recorded at least ten times. The chain combines TRBV29-1 with TRBJ2-3; TRBD2 might be the D (6 bases). This CDR3 spans 17 amino acids. Per the germline V gene, CDR1 is SQVTM and CDR2 is ANQGSEA. Trimming stripped 7 bases from V and 2 bases from J, with 25 bases between. CDR3 DNA: TGCAGCGCCGTGATGGTATTGGGACTTCCCAACACAGATACGCAGTATTTT. Amino acid sequence: CSAVMVLGLPNTDTQYF.

This clonotype was seen repeatedly, ten times or more. CDR3 DNA sequence: TGTGCCAGCAGAAGGACAGGATACTACGAGCAGTACTTC. Amino acid sequence: CASRRTGYYEQYF. This rearrangement joins TRBV6-2 or TRBV6-3 to TRBJ2-7, with TRBD1 matching over 7 bases. Per the germline V gene, CDR1 is MNHEY and CDR2 is SVGEGT. V gave up 6 bases and J gave up 3 bases; unmatched junction bases: 5. The CDR3 runs 13 residues.

This clonotype was observed a handful of times. The chain uses TRBV9 and TRBJ1-1, with D tentatively TRBD1 (6 bases). The CDR3 loop spans 14 amino acids. V lost 4 bases to trimming and J lost 1 base, with 11 bases between them. The germline gives CDR1 SGDLS, CDR2 YYNGEE. In DNA, the CDR3 is TGTGCCAGCAGCCCCACGACAGGGAACACTGAAGCTTTCTTT. This codes for CASSPTTGNTEAFF.

This clonotype was counted at least ten times. V gene TRBV20-1 combines with J gene TRBJ2-1, with TRBD2 matching over 8 bases. The length of the CDR3 is 16 residues. V gave up 3 bases and J gave up 2 bases; unmatched junction bases: 9. Germline V gene lookup returns CDR1 DFQATT and CDR2 SNEGSKA (reference sequence). The CDR3 nucleotides read TGCAGTGCTAGCCCCAGCGGGAGCCGCACCTACAATGAGCAGTTCTTC. Translated, it gives CSASPSGSRTYNEQFF.

A note on this clonotype: Likely a read error: the CDR3 ends without its conserved phenylalanine or tryptophan. The V and J genes are TRBV5-1 and TRBJ2-1, with D possibly TRBD2 on 5 matching bases. The CDR3 spans 14 residues. The V end lost 4 bases, the J end lost 12 bases, and 20 bases lay between the germline ends. Germline CDR1 is SGHRS and CDR2 is YFSETQ. The CDR3 DNA reads as TGCGCCAGCAGCGAGGGCGTAGCCGCCCTTTTGCAGTTCCTC. It codes for CASSEGVAALLQFL.

The table lists this clonotype with many counts. The CDR3 DNA sequence: TGTGCCAGCAGTTTGACAGATGAAGCTTTCTTT. It specifies CASSLTDEAFF. The chain recombines TRBV12-3 or TRBV12-4 with TRBJ1-1; D may be TRBD1 (5 bases). This CDR3 is built from 11 residues. Trimming took off 3 bases at V and 7 bases at J, with 6 bases between the two ends.

This clonotype was counted many times. The chain is built from TRBV29-1 and TRBJ2-7, with 15 bases fitting TRBD2. In germline, CDR1 is SQVTM, CDR2 ANQGSEA. The V and J ends lost 6 bases and 7 bases, in that order; junction bases with no gene match: 7. The CDR3 runs 14 residues. The CDR3 region has the DNA TGCAGCGTAGATACCGGGACTAGCGGGAGGGAGCAGTACTTC. Translation gives CSVDTGTSGREQYF.